This T cell receptor beta chain stems from a study of regulatory T cells in long-lasting Graves disease. Documented time point: persistent/refractory GD, antithyroid drugs over 5 years with positive TRAb. The authors made the TCR library using RNA they extracted from PBMCs. With iRepertoire HTBI primers and Arm-PCR of CDR3 regions, TCR beta libraries were built. TCRdb re-derived calls from the multiplex PCR reads in MiXCR, one entry per CDR3 protein. The table has more than 300,000 distinct CDR3 sequences, more than 20% seen once. The trim removed 1 base at V and 5 bases at J, leaving 6 bases unmatched. The CDR3 is 15 amino acids. From germline, CDR1 is SEHNR and CDR2 FQNEAQ (reference sequence). The sample holds a few counts of this clonotype.

The J gene is TRBJ2-7, the V gene TRBV7-9, with TRBD2 matching 9 bases. This material consisted of peripheral blood mononuclear cells (PBMCs), taken when the disease was refractory, from a patient treated with antithyroid drugs. The source of this sequence is a woman between 40 and 50 years old with Graves disease. The CDR3 DNA reads as TGTGCCAGCAGCTTAGTGACTAGCGGTGCGCACGAGCAGTACTTC. It codes for CASSLVTSGAHEQYF.